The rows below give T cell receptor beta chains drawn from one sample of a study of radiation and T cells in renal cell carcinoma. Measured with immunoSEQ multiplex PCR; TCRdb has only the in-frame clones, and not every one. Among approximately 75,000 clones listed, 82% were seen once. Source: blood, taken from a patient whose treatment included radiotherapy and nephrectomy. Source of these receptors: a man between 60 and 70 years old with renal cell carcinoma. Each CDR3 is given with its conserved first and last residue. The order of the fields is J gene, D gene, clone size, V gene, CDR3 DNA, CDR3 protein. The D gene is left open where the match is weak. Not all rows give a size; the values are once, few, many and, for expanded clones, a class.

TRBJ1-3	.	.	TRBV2	TGTGCCAGCAGTGGGCAACCGACAGTTACATCTGGAAACACCATATATTTT	CASSGQPTVTSGNTIYF
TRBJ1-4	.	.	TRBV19	TGTGCCAGTAGTGGGCACAGGACTGGTAATGAAAAACTGTTTTTT	CASSGHRTGNEKLFF
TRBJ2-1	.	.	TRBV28	TGTGCCAGCAGTTTTGCGGGGGCGCCTAACAATGAGCAGTTCTTC	CASSFAGAPNNEQFF
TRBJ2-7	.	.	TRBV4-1	TGCGCCAGCAGCCAAGTAGGGCGTGAGCAGTACTTC	CASSQVGREQYF
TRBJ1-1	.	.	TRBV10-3	TGTGCCATCAGTGAGTCGGGCGGGAGGACTGAAGCTTTCTTT	CAISESGGRTEAFF
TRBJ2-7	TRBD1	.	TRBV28	TGTGCCAGCAGTTTATCGGGGACAGGGAGTGAAGAGCAGTACTTC	CASSLSGTGSEEQYF
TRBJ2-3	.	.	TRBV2	TGTGCCAGCAGTGATTTGGCGATTACGCAGTATTTT	CASSDLAITQYF
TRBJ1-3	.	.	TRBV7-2	TGTGCCAGCAGCCCAACACGAAATGGAAACACCATATATTTT	CASSPTRNGNTIYF
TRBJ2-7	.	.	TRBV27	TGTGCCAGCAGTCGAGCCGGGAATCCCGGGAACTACGAGCAGTACTTC	CASSRAGNPGNYEQYF
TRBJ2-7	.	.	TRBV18	TGTGCCAGCTCCCCCCGGGGGAATTCCTACGAGCAGTACTTC	CASSPRGNSYEQYF
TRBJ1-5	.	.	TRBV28	TGTGCCAGCAGCCTAAGGAATCAGCCCCAGCATTTT	CASSLRNQPQHF
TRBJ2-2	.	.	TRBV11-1	TGTGCCAGCAGCCCCGAAGACTACTTCGCGAACACCGGGGAGCTGTTTTTT	CASSPEDYFANTGELFF
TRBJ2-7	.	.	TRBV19	TGTGCCAGTAGTATAGCACAGGCGTCCTACGAGCAGTACTTC	CASSIAQASYEQYF
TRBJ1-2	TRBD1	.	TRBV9	TGTGCCAGCAGACCAGGGGGGCAGGGTGGCTACACCTTC	CASRPGGQGGYTF
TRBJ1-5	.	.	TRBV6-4	TGTGCCAGCAGTTCTGGGCCCAATCAGCCCCAGCATTTT	CASSSGPNQPQHF
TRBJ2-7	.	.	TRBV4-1	TGCGCCAGCAGCCAAACCGGGGCGGTCGAGCAGTACTTC	CASSQTGAVEQYF
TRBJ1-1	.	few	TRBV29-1	TGCAGCGACGACAGGAGGACTGAAGCTTTCTTT	CSDDRRTEAFF
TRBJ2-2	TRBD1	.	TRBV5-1	TGCGCCAGCAGCGACCGGACAGGGGAAGGCGGGGAGCTGTTTTTT	CASSDRTGEGGELFF
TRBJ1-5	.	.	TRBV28	TGTGCCAGCAGTCGGCCGGGCCGTAGCAATCAGCCCCAGCATTTT	CASSRPGRSNQPQHF
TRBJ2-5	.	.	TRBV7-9	TGTGCCATTCCTAGGAGGGCCGATTGGTACTTC	CAIPRRADWYF
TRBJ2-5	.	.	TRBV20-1	TGCAGTGCGCAGCACCAAGAGACCCAGTACTTC	CSAQHQETQYF
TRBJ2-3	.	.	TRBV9	TGTGCCAGCAGCGTAGGAGGCCCCTATACGCAGTATTTT	CASSVGGPYTQYF
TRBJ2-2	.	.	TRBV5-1	TGCGCCAGCAGCTTGTTGGGTGGCGCACCGAACACCGGGGAGCTGTTTTTT	CASSLLGGAPNTGELFF
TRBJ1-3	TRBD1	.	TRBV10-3	TGTGCCATCGGAGGACAGGGGACCCTATCGCGGACGGCTGGAAACACCATATATTTT	CAIGGQGTLSRTAGNTIYF
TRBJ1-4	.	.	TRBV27	TGTGCCAGCAGTATGACAGCCGCAACTAATGAAAAACTGTTTTTT	CASSMTAATNEKLFF
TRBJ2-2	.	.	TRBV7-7	TGTGCCATCGGAAAGACACAAAACACCGGGGAGCTGTTTTTT	CAIGKTQNTGELFF
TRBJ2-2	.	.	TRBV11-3	TGTGCCAGCAGCTTAGTCAAGGGGGCCGGGGAGCTGTTTTTT	CASSLVKGAGELFF
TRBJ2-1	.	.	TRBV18	TGTGCCAGCTCACCGTACAGTGGAAGCTACAATGAGCAGTTCTTC	CASSPYSGSYNEQFF
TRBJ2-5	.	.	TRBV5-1	TGCGCCAGCAGCTTACGGGGTCGCACCCAAGAGACCCAGTACTTC	CASSLRGRTQETQYF
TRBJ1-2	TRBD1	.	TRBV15	TGTGCCACCAGCATTTCAGGGGGGAATGGCTACACCTTC	CATSISGGNGYTF
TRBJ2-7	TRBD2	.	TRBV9	TGTGCCAGCAGCCGGGAGGGCGCCGGGTACGAGCAGTACTTC	CASSREGAGYEQYF
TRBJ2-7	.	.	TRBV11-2	TGTGCCAGCAGCTTAAAATGGGACGACGGCTACGAGCAGTACTTC	CASSLKWDDGYEQYF
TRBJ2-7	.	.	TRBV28	TGTGCCAGCAGTTTACGGAATGCCGCCCACGAGCAGTACTTC	CASSLRNAAHEQYF
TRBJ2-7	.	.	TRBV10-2	TGCGCCAGCGGCCGGGGCGGTAGCGGTCCCTACGAGCAGTACTTC	CASGRGGSGPYEQYF
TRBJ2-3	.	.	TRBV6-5	TGTGCCAGCACCAATCGGCTTTGGGGCACAGATACGCAGTATTTT	CASTNRLWGTDTQYF
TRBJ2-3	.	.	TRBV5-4	TGTGCCAGCAGCTTAGGGAGCAGGCTTACCACAGATACGCAGTATTTT	CASSLGSRLTTDTQYF
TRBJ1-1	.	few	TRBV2	TGTGCCAGCAAAGGGTGGAACACTGAAGCTTTCTTT	CASKGWNTEAFF
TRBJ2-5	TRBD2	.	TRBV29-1	TGCAGCGCCCGTGGTGGGAGGGCCGATGGGTTGGAGACCCAGTACTTC	CSARGGRADGLETQYF
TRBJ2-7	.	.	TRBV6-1	TGTGCCAGCAGTGGGGGGGAGGGGGACTACGAGCAGTACTTC	CASSGGEGDYEQYF
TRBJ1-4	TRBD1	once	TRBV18	TGTGCCAGCTCACCTGACAGGGGGCCTGAGGAAAAACTGTTTTTT	CASSPDRGPEEKLFF
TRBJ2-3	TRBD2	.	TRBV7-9	TGTGCCAGCAGCCTTCCGGGGCGGGAGTTAATAGATACGCAGTATTTT	CASSLPGRELIDTQYF
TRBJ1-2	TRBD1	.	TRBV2	TGTGCCAGCAGTGAAGCGTCGACAGGGGATGGCTACACCTTC	CASSEASTGDGYTF
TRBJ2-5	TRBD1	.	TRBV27	TGTGCCAGCAGTTTATCCCTACAGGGGTTTCAAGAGACCCAGTACTTC	CASSLSLQGFQETQYF
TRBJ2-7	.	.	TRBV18	TGTGCCAGCTCACCTTCGACAGAAACCTACGAGCAGTACTTC	CASSPSTETYEQYF
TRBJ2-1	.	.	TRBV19	TGTGCCAGTAGTATAGATACGGGCCACTATGAGCAGTTCTTC	CASSIDTGHYEQFF
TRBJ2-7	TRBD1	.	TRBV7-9	TGTGCCAGCAGCTCGCGGACAGGGGACTACGAGCAGTACTTC	CASSSRTGDYEQYF
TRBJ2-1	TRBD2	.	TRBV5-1	TGCGCCAGCGCCCCTTCAGCGGGAGGCTACAATGAGCAGTTCTTC	CASAPSAGGYNEQFF
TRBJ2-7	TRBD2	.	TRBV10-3	TGTGCCATCAGTGGGACCGGGACTAGCGGCCGGTCCTACGAGCAGTACTTC	CAISGTGTSGRSYEQYF
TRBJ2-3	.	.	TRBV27	TGTGCCAGCAGTTTACAGGGGCCACCGTACACAGATACGCAGTATTTT	CASSLQGPPYTDTQYF
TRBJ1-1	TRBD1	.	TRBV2	TGTGCCAGCAGTGTGGACAGGGTGAACACTGAAGCTTTCTTT	CASSVDRVNTEAFF